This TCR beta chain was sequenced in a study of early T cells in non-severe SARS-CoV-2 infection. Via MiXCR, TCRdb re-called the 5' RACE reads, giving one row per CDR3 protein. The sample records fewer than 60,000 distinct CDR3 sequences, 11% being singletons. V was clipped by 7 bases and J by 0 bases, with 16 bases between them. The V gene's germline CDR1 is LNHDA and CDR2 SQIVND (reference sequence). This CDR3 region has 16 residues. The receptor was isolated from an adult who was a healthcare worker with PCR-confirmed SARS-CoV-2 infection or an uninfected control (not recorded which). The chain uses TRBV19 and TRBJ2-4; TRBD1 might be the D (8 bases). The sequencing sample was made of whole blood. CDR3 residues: CASTDRGLLAKNIQYF. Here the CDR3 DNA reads TGTGCCAGTACAGACAGGGGACTACTAGCCAAAAACATTCAGTACTTC.